A single sample gave rise to the 6 T cell receptor beta chains below, sequenced in a study of CD8 T cells in Susac syndrome (dated by TCRdb to about 2019). Library preparation employed the immunoSEQ multiplex PCR assay. RNA was extracted with the RNeasy kit and roughly 0.5 to 1 ug was reverse transcribed using random hexamers. TCRdb reprocessing: public reads trimmed at Q25 with fastp, clones called with MiXCR, in-frame beta chains kept. Each CDR3 protein appears once, grouped with its most common genes and DNA. The sample includes 95,000 to 150,000 distinct CDR3 sequences, with about 93% observed a single time. The ten largest clones represent roughly 0.095% of the sample. Sequenced: CD4+ T cells from PBMCs. All receptors come from a human donor in good health.

The V gene is TRBV7-2, the J gene TRBJ2-3; 9 bases agree with TRBD2. V trimming: 5 bases; J trimming: 3 bases; junction bases outside the gene matches: 9. Germline V lookup: CDR1 SGHTA, CDR2 FQGNSA. The CDR3 has 16 amino acids. The CDR3 sequence: CASSRRVAGDTDTQYF. The CDR3 DNA sequence: TGTGCCAGCAGCCGCCGGGTAGCGGGAGATACAGATACGCAGTATTTT. Based on the CDR3 plus reference TRBV7-2 and TRBJ2-3, the full variable domain is GAGVSQSPSNKVTEKGKDVELRCDPISGHTALYWYRQSLGQGLEFLIYFQGNSAPDKSGLPSDRFSAERTGGSVSTLTIQRTQQEDSAVYLCASSRRVAGDTDTQYFGPGTRLTVL.

This chain uses TRBV28 with TRBJ2-5; D ambiguous. The CDR3 sequence is 12 residues long. V shed 6 bases and J shed 5 bases, with 10 bases lying between them. In germline, CDR1 is MDHEN, CDR2 SYDVKM. The CDR3 bases are TGTGCCAGCAGACTAACTACTGAGACCCAGTACTTC. Translated: CASRLTTETQYF.

The chain recombines TRBV12-3 or TRBV12-4 with TRBJ2-3; D is tentatively TRBD1 or TRBD2 (5 bases each). The CDR3 totals 16 residues. V was trimmed by 6 bases and J by 0 bases, leaving 16 bases between them. The CDR3 reads CASSPPMRGSTDTQYF. The CDR3 DNA reads TGTGCCAGCAGCCCGCCCATGAGGGGCAGCACAGATACGCAGTATTTT.

The chain has TRBV6-5 and TRBJ1-1; D uncertain. The CDR3 has 14 amino acids. CDR1 is MNHEY and CDR2 is SVGAGI in the germline V gene. V was cut by 5 bases and J by 4 bases, with 14 bases left in between. CDR3 nucleotide sequence: TGTGCCAGCAGTCGCACAGTAGATAGCACTGAAGCTTTCTTT. Translated, it gives CASSRTVDSTEAFF.

J is TRBJ1-2 and V is TRBV12-3 or TRBV12-4, with D unclear. V was pared by 5 bases and J by 6 bases, with 13 bases between. The length of the CDR3 is 13 residues. CDR3 DNA: TGTGCCAGCAGTCCCGGGAAAAAAGATGGCTACACCTTC. Residues: CASSPGKKDGYTF.

The chain recombines TRBV4-2 with TRBJ2-5, with 9 nucleotides matching TRBD1. The V and J ends lost 0 bases and 5 bases, in that order; junction bases with no gene match: 4. Germline values: CDR1 LGHNA, CDR2 YNFKEQ. This CDR3 region has 15 residues. The CDR3 nucleotides are TGTGCCAGCAGCCAAGAACAGGGGGCATGGGAGACCCAGTACTTC. It is translated as CASSQEQGAWETQYF.